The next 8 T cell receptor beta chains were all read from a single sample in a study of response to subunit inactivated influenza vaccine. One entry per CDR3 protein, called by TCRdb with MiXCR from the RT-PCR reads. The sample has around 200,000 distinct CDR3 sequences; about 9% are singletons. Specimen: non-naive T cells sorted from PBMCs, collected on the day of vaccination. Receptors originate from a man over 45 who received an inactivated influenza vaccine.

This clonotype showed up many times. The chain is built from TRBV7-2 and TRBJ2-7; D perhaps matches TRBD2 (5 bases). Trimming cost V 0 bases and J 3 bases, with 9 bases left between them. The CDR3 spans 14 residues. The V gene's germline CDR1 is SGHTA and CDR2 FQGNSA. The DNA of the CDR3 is TGTGCCAGCAGCTTAGCCTCCGGGAACTACGAGCAGTACTTC. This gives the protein CASSLASGNYEQYF. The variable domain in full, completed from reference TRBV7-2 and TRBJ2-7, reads GAGVSQSPSNKVTEKGKDVELRCDPISGHTALYWYRQSLGQGLEFLIYFQGNSAPDKSGLPSDRFSAERTGGSVSTLTIQRTQQEDSAVYLCASSLASGNYEQYFGPGTRLTVT.

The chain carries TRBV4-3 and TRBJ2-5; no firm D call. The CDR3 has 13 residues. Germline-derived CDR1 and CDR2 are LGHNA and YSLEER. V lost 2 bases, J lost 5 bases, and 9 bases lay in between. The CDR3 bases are TGCGCCAGCAGCCAAATAGATGGGGAGACCCAGTACTTC. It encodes CASSQIDGETQYF.

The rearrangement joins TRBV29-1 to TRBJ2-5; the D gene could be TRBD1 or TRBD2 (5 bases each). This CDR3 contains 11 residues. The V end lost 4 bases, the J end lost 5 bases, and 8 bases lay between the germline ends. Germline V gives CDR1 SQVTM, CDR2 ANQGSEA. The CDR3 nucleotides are TGCAGCGTTGGGGACGGTGAGACCCAGTACTTC. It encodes CSVGDGETQYF. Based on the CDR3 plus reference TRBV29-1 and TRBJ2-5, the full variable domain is SAVISQKPSRDICQRGTSLTIQCQVDSQVTMMFWYRQQPGQSLTLIATANQGSEATYESGFVIDKFPISRPNLTFSTLTVSNMSPEDSSIYLCSVGDGETQYFGPGTRLLVL.

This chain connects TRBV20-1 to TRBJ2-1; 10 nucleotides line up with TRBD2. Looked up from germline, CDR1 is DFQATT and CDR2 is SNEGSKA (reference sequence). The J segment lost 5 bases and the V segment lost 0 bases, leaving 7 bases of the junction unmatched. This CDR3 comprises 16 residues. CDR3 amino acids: CSARDPLAGINNEQFF. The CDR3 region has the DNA TGCAGTGCTAGAGATCCACTAGCGGGAATCAACAATGAGCAGTTCTTC.

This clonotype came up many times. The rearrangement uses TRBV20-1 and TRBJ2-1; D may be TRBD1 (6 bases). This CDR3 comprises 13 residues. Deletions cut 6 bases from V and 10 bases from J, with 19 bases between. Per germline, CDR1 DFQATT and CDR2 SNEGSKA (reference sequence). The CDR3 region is CSAIKPGHFEQFF. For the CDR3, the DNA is TGCAGTGCCATAAAGCCGGGACATTTCGAGCAGTTCTTC.

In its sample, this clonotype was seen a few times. CDR3 in amino acids: CASSVSGRGWNEQFF. Here the CDR3 DNA reads TGTGCCAGCAGCGTAAGCGGGAGAGGTTGGAATGAGCAGTTCTTC. The chain combines TRBV9 with TRBJ2-1, with 8 bases lining up with TRBD2. There are 15 residues in the CDR3. Germline-derived CDR1 and CDR2 are SGDLS and YYNGEE. Unmatched junction bases numbered 7, after V lost 1 base and J lost 7 bases.

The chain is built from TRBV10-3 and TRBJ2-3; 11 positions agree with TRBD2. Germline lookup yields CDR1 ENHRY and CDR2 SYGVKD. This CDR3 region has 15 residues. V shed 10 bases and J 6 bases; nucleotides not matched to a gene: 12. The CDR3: CATGVLAGGKDTQYF. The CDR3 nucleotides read TGTGCCACCGGGGTCCTAGCGGGAGGAAAGGATACGCAGTATTTT.

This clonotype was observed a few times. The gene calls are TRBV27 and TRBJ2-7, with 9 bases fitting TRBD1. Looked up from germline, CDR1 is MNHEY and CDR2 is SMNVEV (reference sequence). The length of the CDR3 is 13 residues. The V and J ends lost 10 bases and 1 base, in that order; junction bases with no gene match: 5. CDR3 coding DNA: TGTGCCACCAGACAGGGGGGGTCCTACGAGCAGTACTTC. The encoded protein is CATRQGGSYEQYF.